This T cell receptor beta chain came from a study of blood T cell repertoires in COVID-19 (dated by TCRdb to about 2020). General notes on the study: Samples from collaborators originated in the United States, Italy and Spain and spanned both the acute and convalescent phases of COVID-19. Sample metadata almost always included a de-identified subject ID, COVID-19 status, age in years and sex. The dataset comprised deeply sampled blood TCRbeta repertoires from subjects exposed to, actively infected with, or recovered from COVID-19. The repertoires were released in a freely available public database intended as a resource for research on the immune response to SARS-CoV-2. The samples were drawn from the first 160 participants of the ongoing ImmuneRACE study and from 1,254 subjects provided by 6 global collaborators. The prospective study material was composed of cDNA or gDNA derived from T cells, B-cell-depleted T cells, or PBMCs. Where available, HLA class I and class II types were obtained from metadata supplied by the sample provider rather than from assay-based typing. General study outcomes and caveats: Clinical and demographic metadata were provided uncurated, with the amount varying by source and participant.

TCRbeta CDR3 regions were amplified from genomic DNA by means of the immunoSEQ Assay, a bias-controlled multiplex PCR. The paper's data handling went like this. Within the assay, amplification of reference gene primers was used to estimate how many nucleated cells each sample contained. To quantify the absolute abundance of each unique TCRbeta CDR3 rearrangement, sequence reads were collapsed and filtered. For each sample, productive Simpson clonality was calculated by taking the square root of Simpson's diversity index across productive rearrangements. TCRdb took this table from immuneACCESS and kept in-frame rearrangements with V and J called. Such tables lack part of the clones; where checked against another copy, unresolved V genes explain under half of the gap, and the rest is unexplained. V and J calls and clone size follow that table, whereas D and trimming were derived from the DNA. This sample holds about 21,000 clones; around 90% were observed only once. The ten largest clones represent around 6% of the sample.

Comment on this clone: Its binding antigen is unknown. Base-call qualities are not available, and no considerably larger clone is one nucleotide away.

Collaborating institutions collected whole blood in K2EDTA tubes following their own protocols. Collaborator samples were shipped for TCRbeta analysis as frozen whole blood, isolated PBMCs, or DNA extracted from either sample type. The CDR3 starts with the cysteine, ends with the phenylalanine, and has 14 residues. Just CDR3 DNA is preserved here, 42 bases in frame from base 1. Trimming removed 3 bases from V and 1 base from J, leaving 9 bases between the germline ends. CDR1 is given as LNHDA and CDR2 as SQIVND, both from the germline V gene (reference sequence). Sequencing was done on a sample of peripheral blood. This clonotype was obtained from a human donor in a cohort sampled during active COVID-19. This chain joins TRBV19 to TRBJ1-1; the D region possibly corresponds to TRBD1 (5 bases align). The DNA reads as follows: TGTGCCAGTAGTATGGGGCAGCAGAACACTGAAGCTTTCTTT. This gives the protein CASSMGQQNTEAFF. Reference TRBV19 and TRBJ1-1 genes cover what lies past the CDR3, so the full variable domain is DGGITQSPKYLFRKEGQNVTLSCEQNLNHDAMYWYRQDPGQGLRLIYYSQIVNDFQKGDIAEGYSVSREKKESFPLTVTSAQKNPTAFYLCASSMGQQNTEAFFGQGTRLTVV.